This T cell receptor beta chain was captured in a study of vaccination effects on CD4 cells after COVID-19. From germline, CDR1 is SNHLY and CDR2 FYNNEI. Trimming removed 6 bases from V and 5 bases from J, with 13 bases in between. The CDR3 spans 13 residues. The culture ran for nine to eleven days, and then CD4+ T cells were isolated. This clone appeared a few times. The target antigen is unknown. Repertoires were generated with immunoSEQ multiplex PCR, while TCRdb's copy carries only in-frame clones and drops some. Of about 70,000 clones in the sample, 60% to 80% are singletons; the top ten hold roughly 1.9%.

The chain has TRBV2 and TRBJ1-1; the D gene is possibly TRBD1 (6 bases). The receptor was derived from a human donor who received a COVID-19 vaccine. The sample was CD4+ T cells from PBMCs cultured without peptide, taken before COVID-19 vaccination. CDR3 amino acids: CASRNTGRTEAFF. The DNA for the CDR3 is TGTGCCAGCAGGAATACAGGGAGGACTGAAGCTTTCTTT.